The next 5 T cell receptor beta chains were all read from a single sample in a study of Ad26.COV2.S vaccination and SARS-CoV-2 variants. The repertoire was sequenced with immunoSEQ multiplex PCR; TCRdb's copy has only in-frame clones and lacks some. The sample holds 200,000 to 250,000 clones, roughly 90% seen once. Documented treatment: 19 received Ad26.COV2.S at low or high dose, single or two shots; roughly 5 received placebo; per-sample allocation not given. The samples date from day 63 after the first vaccine or placebo injection. Sequenced material: peripheral blood, taken in a trial of Ad26.COV2.S vaccine versus placebo. Source of these receptors: a person aged 18 to 59 who received the Ad26.COV2.S COVID-19 vaccine or a placebo.

This clone was detected once. The chain employs TRBV5-1 and TRBJ1-1; TRBD1 might be the D (5 bases). Trimming removed 2 bases from V and 2 bases from J, with 13 bases in between. The V gene's germline CDR1 is SGHRS and CDR2 YFSETQ. This CDR3 region has 15 residues. The DNA for the CDR3 is TGCGCCAGCAGCTTCGGGGGGTCGGTAAACACTGAAGCTTTCTTT. Translation: CASSFGGSVNTEAFF.

The chain employs TRBV5-6 and TRBJ2-5; possible D gene TRBD2, 5 bases. CDR3 length: 14 residues. Germline loops: CDR1 SGHDT, CDR2 YYEEEE. The V end was cut by 0 bases, the J end by 4 bases, with 10 bases between. In DNA form, the CDR3 reads TGTGCCAGCAGCTTGGTCCAACTAGGAGAGACCCAGTACTTC. This codes for CASSLVQLGETQYF.

This clone has only a few counts. This chain links TRBV7-9 with TRBJ2-7; D is unresolved. Trimming cost V 5 bases and J 2 bases, with 10 bases left between them. The CDR3 runs 13 residues. Germline V lookup: CDR1 SEHNR, CDR2 FQNEAQ (reference sequence). As DNA, the CDR3 is TGTGCCAGCAGCCCCAAGGGCCCCTACGAGCAGTACTTC. Amino acid sequence: CASSPKGPYEQYF.

The chain joins TRBV10-3 to TRBJ2-2; 9 nucleotides agree with TRBD1. Germline loops: CDR1 ENHRY, CDR2 SYGVKD. The CDR3 totals 15 residues. With 4 bases clipped from V and 2 bases from J, the junction kept 2 bases outside the gene matches. The CDR3 reads CAISATGGNTGELFF. CDR3 bases: TGTGCCATCAGTGCTACAGGGGGCAACACCGGGGAGCTGTTTTTT.

This chain connects TRBV2 to TRBJ2-1, with D maybe TRBD2 (6 bases). V lost 3 bases and J 5 bases, leaving 14 bases between the germline ends. In germline, CDR1 is SNHLY, CDR2 FYNNEI. This CDR3 comprises 15 residues. CDR3 protein: CASSEKGLANNEQFF. The CDR3 nucleotides read TGTGCCAGCAGTGAGAAGGGACTTGCCAACAATGAGCAGTTCTTC.